The 8 T cell receptor beta chains presented below share a single source sample, sequenced in a study of spatial heterogeneity in lung cancer. Stated time point: sample taken at primary tumor resection. TCRdb reprocessed the 5' RACE reads with MiXCR, giving one entry per CDR3 protein. The sample has tens of thousands of distinct CDR3 sequences; over 6% are singletons. Sequences were derived from PBMCs, sampled at surgery. These receptors all stem from a male donor with early-stage non-small cell lung cancer.

This clonotype occurred many times. This rearrangement joins TRBV12-3 or TRBV12-4 to TRBJ2-3; D gene uncertain. Trimming removed 5 bases at V and 7 bases at J, with 13 bases between. This CDR3 region has 13 residues. The CDR3 is CASSPQPPYTQYF. CDR3 coding DNA: TGTGCCAGCAGTCCCCAGCCCCCATATACGCAGTATTTT.

The sample holds a few counts of this clonotype. This chain uses TRBV12-5 with TRBJ1-6; 7 bases align to TRBD1. The CDR3 consists of 14 residues. Losses at the gene ends were 7 bases for V and 7 bases for J; bases not matched to a gene: 7. Looked up from germline, CDR1 is LGHNT and CDR2 is FRNRAP. The CDR3 DNA sequence: TGTGCTAGTGCCTCGACAGGGAACAATTCACCCCTCCACTTT. Its translation: CASASTGNNSPLHF. The whole variable domain, filled in from reference TRBV12-5 and TRBJ1-6, reads DARVTQTPRHKVTEMGQEVTMRCQPILGHNTVFWYRQTMMQGLELLAYFRNRAPLDDSGMPKDRFSAEMPDATLATLKIQPSEPRDSAVYFCASASTGNNSPLHFGNGTRLTVT.

This clonotype showed up many times. The chain employs TRBV24-1 and TRBJ2-1; 10 bases agree with TRBD1. There are 16 residues in the CDR3. Trimming removed 1 base from V and 5 bases from J; junction bases left unmatched: 4. Germline CDR1 reads KGHDR; CDR2 reads SFDVKD. CDR3: CATSDFMTGGHNEQFF. Written as DNA, the CDR3 is TGTGCCACCAGTGATTTTATGACAGGGGGCCACAATGAGCAGTTCTTC.

The rearrangement uses TRBV5-5 and TRBJ2-5, with D perhaps TRBD1 or TRBD2 (5 bases each). The germline V gene has CDR1 SGHKS and CDR2 YYEKEE (reference sequence). Trimming took 0 bases from V and 5 from J, leaving 14 bases between them. The CDR3 loop spans 15 amino acids. CDR3 nucleotides: TGTGCCAGCAGCTTGGGGCAGAGGGGCATTGAGACCCAGTACTTC. This sequence encodes CASSLGQRGIETQYF. The full variable domain, in which reference TRBV5-5 and TRBJ2-5 provide the parts outside the CDR3, is DAGVTQSPTHLIKTRGQQVTLRCSPISGHKSVSWYQQVLGQGPQFIFQYYEKEERGRGNFPDRFSARQFPNYSSELNVNALLLGDSALYLCASSLGQRGIETQYFGPGTRLLVL.

By sample share, this clonotype is medium-sized. The chain employs TRBV2 and TRBJ2-2; possibly TRBD2 for D (6 bases). Germline V gene lookup returns CDR1 SNHLY and CDR2 FYNNEI. V gave up 4 bases and J gave up 6 bases, with 9 bases separating them. CDR3 size: 13 residues. The CDR3 loop reads CASSVLASGELFF. CDR3 sequence (DNA): TGTGCCAGCAGTGTCCTAGCGTCCGGGGAGCTGTTTTTT. Supplemented by reference TRBV2 and TRBJ2-2, the full variable domain reads EPEVTQTPSHQVTQMGQEVILRCVPISNHLYFYWYRQILGQKVEFLVSFYNNEISEKSEIFDDQFSVERPDGSNFTLKIRSTKLEDSAMYFCASSVLASGELFFGEGSRLTVL.

This clonotype was detected ten times or more. V usage is TRBV20-1 and J usage is TRBJ2-1; D gene uncertain. This CDR3 has 14 amino acids. Germline assignment: CDR1 DFQATT and CDR2 SNEGSKA (reference sequence). Between the trimmed V and J ends, which lost 4 bases and 3 bases, there was a span of 13 bases. This chain's CDR3 is CSATDIVLYNEQFF. CDR3 sequence (DNA): TGCAGTGCTACCGATATAGTTCTCTACAATGAGCAGTTCTTC.

The table lists this clonotype with many counts. V usage is TRBV28 and J usage is TRBJ2-3; D is tentatively TRBD1 or TRBD2 (5 bases each). Deletions cut 4 bases from V and 6 bases from J, with 23 bases between. The CDR3 covers 17 residues. The germline V gene has CDR1 MDHEN and CDR2 SYDVKM. CDR3 residues: CASSSNLRDLMTDTQYF. The CDR3 DNA reads TGTGCCAGCAGTTCCAACCTCCGGGACCTAATGACGGATACGCAGTATTTT.

This clonotype appeared many times. The gene calls are TRBV28 and TRBJ2-2; D is perhaps TRBD1 (6 bases). Per germline, CDR1 MDHEN and CDR2 SYDVKM. V was pared by 1 base and J by 1 base, with 7 bases between. The CDR3 consists of 15 residues. The DNA for the CDR3 is TGTGCCAGCAGTTTATACAGGGTGAACACCGGGGAGCTGTTTTTT. Its protein product is CASSLYRVNTGELFF.